The rows below give T cell receptor beta chains drawn from one sample of a study of blood T cell repertoires in COVID-19. Libraries were prepared by immunoSEQ multiplex PCR; TCRdb keeps only in-frame clonotypes and omits some of them. The sample carries 240,000 or so clones, roughly 79% recorded once. Sequencing used peripheral blood. The source of these receptors is a woman older than 75 with COVID-19, enrolled during active disease. The conserved cysteine and the conserved F or W are not part of the CDR3 here. The order of the fields is clone size, J gene, CDR3 length, V gene, CDR3 protein. Clone size, where shown, is once, few, many, or a class for clones that have expanded.

>NA|TRBJ2-3|11|TRBV9
ASGAVSTDTQY
>NA|TRBJ1-5|11|TRBV5-1
ASSLAGNQPQH
>NA|TRBJ1-5|12|TRBV6-5
ASTPPGGNQPQH
>NA|TRBJ1-1|12|TRBV11-1
ASRPGGFNTEAF
>NA|TRBJ1-3|12|TRBV2
ASSDQGAGNTIY
>NA|TRBJ1-3|13|TRBV11-2
ASGQGALSGNTIY
>NA|TRBJ1-1|12|TRBV19
ASRSAGTRTEAF
>few|TRBJ2-2|14|TRBV7-2
ASSLHLLAGVGELF
>once|TRBJ2-1|13|TRBV19
ASSPRDSPYNEQF
>NA|TRBJ1-1|13|TRBV30
AWSVPWGPYTEAF
>NA|TRBJ2-1|12|TRBV4-3
ASSQRSGRNEQF
>NA|TRBJ2-1|15|TRBV4-1
ASSQDEAGGGYNEQF
>NA|TRBJ2-5|11|TRBV7-3
ASSRSSQETQY
>NA|TRBJ1-6|13|TRBV30
AWTSGQGAVSPLH
>few|TRBJ1-2|9|TRBV20-1
SAQTAAGYT
>NA|TRBJ2-6|13|TRBV27
ASSTHTRGANVLT
>NA|TRBJ2-3|12|TRBV7-9
ASSIGTSGRTQY
>NA|TRBJ1-2|14|TRBV7-9
ASSSLGGRSVHGYT
>medium-sized|TRBJ2-5|11|TRBV15
ATSRLAGETQY
>NA|TRBJ1-5|12|TRBV2
ASSERRVPKPQH
>NA|TRBJ2-5|14|TRBV5-4
ASRFIGSKGGETQY
>NA|TRBJ2-3|13|TRBV2
ASSESGGTTDTQY
>NA|TRBJ2-3|12|TRBV30
ARSSGGGTDTQY
>NA|TRBJ1-1|13|TRBV6-5
ASSRGQGRNTEAF
>NA|TRBJ2-5|13|TRBV30
AWSALAGGQETQY
>NA|TRBJ1-2|11|TRBV6-5
ASSLGQIYGYT
>NA|TRBJ1-2|11|TRBV4-3
ASSHPGLGGYT
>NA|TRBJ1-2|14|TRBV28
ASSSAGTGGRNGYT
>few|TRBJ1-3|11|TRBV19
ASRVSTGNTIY
>NA|TRBJ2-7|11|TRBV4-3
ASSRDRGDEQY
>NA|TRBJ2-1|13|TRBV11-3
ASSLTGFMGNEQF
>NA|TRBJ1-1|13|TRBV6-5
ASSYGTGGDTEAF
>many|TRBJ1-1|12|TRBV7-9
ASSLGGRNTEAF
>NA|TRBJ1-5|12|TRBV3-1/TRBV3-2
ASSLGTANQPQH
>few|TRBJ1-1|13|TRBV4-1
ASSQGLDRNTEAF
>NA|TRBJ2-1|10|TRBV19
ASSTGGNEQF
>NA|TRBJ1-1|9|TRBV2
ASSVDRRAF
>once|TRBJ1-5|15|TRBV19
ASSIRPDRVGDQPQH
>NA|TRBJ1-6|12|TRBV27
ASSPRGGNSPLH
>NA|TRBJ2-7|13|TRBV7-6
ASSPGTGGAYEQY
>NA|TRBJ2-1|9|TRBV29-1
SVGSANEQF
>NA|TRBJ2-2|13|TRBV11-2
ASSLDLEVTGELF
>once|TRBJ2-7|13|TRBV28
ASSPGSAEAYEQY
>NA|TRBJ1-1|11|TRBV2
ASSRTGNTEAF
>NA|TRBJ1-1|11|TRBV7-3
ASSAGSHTEAF
>NA|TRBJ2-3|13|TRBV7-3
ASSWTSGSTDTQY
>NA|TRBJ2-5|11|TRBV7-7
ASSFGEGETQY
>NA|TRBJ2-1|12|TRBV7-8
ASSLYDRDAEQF
>NA|TRBJ2-3|14|TRBV5-1
ASSLPRTGSTDTQY
>NA|TRBJ1-2|13|TRBV6-1
ASSGSDRGFYGYT
>NA|TRBJ1-1|13|TRBV28
ASSLSYRGGTEAF
>NA|TRBJ1-1|12|TRBV11-2
ASSPQGLYTEAF
>NA|TRBJ2-5|10|TRBV9
ASSGTQETQY
>NA|TRBJ1-1|11|TRBV6-5
ASSYSARAEAF
>NA|TRBJ2-3|13|TRBV9
ASSVRQGRTDTQY
>few|TRBJ1-3|15|TRBV28
ASSNPQLRTRGNTIY
>NA|TRBJ2-1|13|TRBV7-3
ASSLTSGSGDEQF
>NA|TRBJ2-1|17|TRBV11-3
ASSLDGGTSDTGYNEQF
>NA|TRBJ2-5|13|TRBV3-1/TRBV3-2
ASSVLAGGQETQY